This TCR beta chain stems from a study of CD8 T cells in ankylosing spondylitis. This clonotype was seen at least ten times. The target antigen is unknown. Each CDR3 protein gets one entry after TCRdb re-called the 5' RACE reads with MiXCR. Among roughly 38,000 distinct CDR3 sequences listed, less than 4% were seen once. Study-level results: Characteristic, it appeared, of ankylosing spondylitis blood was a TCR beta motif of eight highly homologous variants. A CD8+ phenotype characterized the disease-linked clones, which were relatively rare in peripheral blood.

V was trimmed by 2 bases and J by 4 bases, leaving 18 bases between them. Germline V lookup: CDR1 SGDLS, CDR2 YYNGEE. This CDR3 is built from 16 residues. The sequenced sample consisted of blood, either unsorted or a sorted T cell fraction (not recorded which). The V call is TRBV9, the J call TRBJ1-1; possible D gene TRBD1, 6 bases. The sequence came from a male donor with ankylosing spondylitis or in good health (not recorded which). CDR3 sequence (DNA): TGTGCCAGCAGCGTCGGTATGGGGGGGGCTTTCACTGAAGCTTTCTTT. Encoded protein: CASSVGMGGAFTEAFF.